This T cell receptor (beta chain) comes out of a study of cytomegalovirus exposure and HLA in healthy donors (dated 2017 in TCRdb). Study-wide context: The 670 or so repertoires of the first cohort and the approximately 110 validation repertoires were produced on the same platform, according to a later analysis. High-throughput TCR immunosequencing, statistical association of individual TCRs with disease status, and machine learning were combined to predict cytomegalovirus infection status. The study aimed to test whether cataloging public T cell receptors could reveal signatures of past pathogen exposure. In addition to the first cohort of 650 to 750 subjects, a separate validation cohort of approximately 120 different subjects was used.

The library was generated by the immunoSEQ multiplex PCR assay. For the original study's pipeline: A statistical classification framework was built for diagnosing cytomegalovirus status from the catalog of TCR beta chain sequences. TCRdb stores this immuneACCESS table with in-frame sequences only. Part of the clones is absent; in the studies checked, under half of the shortfall reflects unresolved V genes, and no reason is known for the rest. V, J and clone size derive from that table, while D and trimming were established from the DNA sequence. The sample data list 150,000 to 180,000 clones, and around 88% of these were observed just once. The ten largest clones add up to under 25% of the sample. With respect to this clone: It has no known antigen specificity. No much larger clonotype is one base removed from it; base qualities were not supplied.

General conclusions and limits of the study: All 120 or so repertoires were used to score co-occurrence in the validation cohort in a later analysis, because that analysis had no HLA typing for the cohort. A later analysis found that TCRs clustered in the first cohort also tended to co-occur in the 110 or so validation repertoires, with approximately 95% of cluster scores above 0. Cytomegalovirus status was reported to be diagnosed by the classifier with high specificity and sensitivity in both the original and validation cohorts. The study listed 150 to 200 TCR beta chains as associated with cytomegalovirus. Most TCR sequences were observed very rarely across donors, whereas some public TCRs were present in many individuals. According to the authors, the approach could potentially be generalized to other disease states and immunological phenotypes. In vitro tests confirmed that three of the cytomegalovirus-associated TCR beta chains recognize cytomegalovirus antigens.

Taken from cysteine to phenylalanine, the CDR3 has 14 residues. Here the CDR3 DNA is all that survives: 42 bases in frame from base 1. Based on the germline V gene (reference sequence), the CDR1 and CDR2 sequences are SSHAT and FNYEAQ. V lost 5 bases and J lost 5 bases, and the count of bases not matched to a germline gene is 8. The donors were included in the validation cohort of around 120 subjects, a group kept apart from the roughly 700-subject first cohort. Recombination joined TRBV7-7 with TRBJ2-5, with 7 bases matching TRBD2. Sequenced: PBMCs. The receptor was isolated from a man between 18 and 35 years old in good health and CMV-seropositive. The DNA sequence is TGTGCCAGCAGCCCCCACGGGGAGGGGGAGACCCAGTACTTC. It translates as CASSPHGEGETQYF.